These 14 T cell receptor beta chains were all obtained from the same sample, sequenced in a study of blood T cell repertoires in COVID-19 (dated by TCRdb to 2018 to 2021). Receptors were amplified or captured by the immunoSEQ multiplex PCR assay. TCRdb holds this immuneACCESS table with in-frame rearrangements only. Some clones are missing; in checked studies, unresolved V genes explain under half, and the rest has no known cause. The sample table records about 260,000 clones; approximately 80% of these occur just once. The ten largest account for 1.9% of the sample. The material sequenced was peripheral blood. These receptors were collected from a woman over 75 with acute or convalescent COVID-19.

The chain employs TRBV24-1 and TRBJ2-7; tentative D call: TRBD1 (5 bases). The CDR3 contains 14 residues. The ends were cut back, 4 bases at V and 2 bases at J, with 11 bases in the middle. Germline values: CDR1 KGHDR, CDR2 SFDVKD. The CDR3 region is CATSESRVAYEQYF. The CDR3 region has the DNA TGTGCCACCAGTGAGTCCAGGGTGGCCTACGAGCAGTACTTC.

The DNA for the CDR3 is TGCGCCAGCAGCTCCGGAGGGGACTCTGGAAACACCATATATTTT. Translation gives CASSSGGDSGNTIYF. V gene TRBV5-1 combines with J gene TRBJ1-3; D may be TRBD1 (5 bases). The CDR3 sequence is 15 residues long. V lost 3 bases and J 0 bases, leaving 10 bases between the germline ends. Germline assignment: CDR1 SGHRS and CDR2 YFSETQ.

The gene calls are TRBV15 and TRBJ1-4, with unresolved D. The CDR3 totals 13 residues. V was pared by 0 bases and J by 5 bases, with 4 bases between. Per germline, CDR1 LNHNV and CDR2 YYDKDF (reference sequence). CDR3 coding DNA: TGTGCCACCAGCAGAGACCTCAATGAAAAACTGTTTTTT. Amino acid sequence: CATSRDLNEKLFF.

J is TRBJ2-1 and V is TRBV7-3; 8 bases match TRBD2. The J segment lost 2 bases and the V segment lost 1 base, leaving 13 bases of the junction unmatched. This CDR3 is 19 amino acids long. Germline CDR1 and CDR2: SGHTA and FQGTGA. Here the CDR3 reads CASSLKPPLGGGPYNEQFF. CDR3 DNA sequence: TGTGCCAGCAGCTTAAAACCCCCCCTGGGCGGGGGGCCCTACAATGAGCAGTTCTTC.

This clone was seen a single time. The chain is built from TRBV19 and TRBJ1-4; the D gene is possibly TRBD1 (5 bases). Trimming cost V 1 base and J 3 bases, with 12 bases left between them. This CDR3 is built from 16 residues. Germline V gene data show CDR1 as LNHDA and CDR2 as SQIVND (reference sequence). CDR3 sequence reads: CASSIGRGGPNEKLFF. DNA for the CDR3: TGTGCCAGTAGTATAGGTCGCGGGGGTCCTAATGAAAAACTGTTTTTT. The variable domain in full, with the rest retrieved from reference TRBV19 and TRBJ1-4, is DGGITQSPKYLFRKEGQNVTLSCEQNLNHDAMYWYRQDPGQGLRLIYYSQIVNDFQKGDIAEGYSVSREKKESFPLTVTSAQKNPTAFYLCASSIGRGGPNEKLFFGSGTQLSVL.

The chain is built from TRBV28 and TRBJ1-6; 9 bases match TRBD1. There are 14 residues in the CDR3. Germline V lookup: CDR1 MDHEN, CDR2 SYDVKM. J lost 8 bases, V lost 7 bases, and 6 bases had no gene match. The CDR3 loop reads CASTTDRGYSPLHF. As DNA, the CDR3 is TGTGCCAGCACCACGGACAGGGGATATTCACCCCTCCACTTT. Filled out from reference TRBV28 and TRBJ1-6, the complete variable domain reads DVKVTQSSRYLVKRTGEKVFLECVQDMDHENMFWYRQDPGLGLRLIYFSYDVKMKEKGDIPEGYSVSREKKERFSLILESASTNQTSMYLCASTTDRGYSPLHFGNGTRLTVT.

The chain has TRBV5-1 and TRBJ1-4, with TRBD1 identical over 7 bases. CDR1 is SGHRS, CDR2 YFSETQ, per germline. This CDR3 contains 14 residues. With V trimmed by 4 bases and J by 4 bases, 4 bases remained unmatched. The CDR3: CASSQGGINEKLFF. DNA of the CDR3: TGCGCCAGCAGCCAAGGGGGCATTAATGAAAAACTGTTTTTT.

This clone has just a few counts. The chain recombines TRBV5-1 with TRBJ2-3; 7 bases line up with TRBD1. The CDR3 has 15 residues. V dropped 0 bases and J dropped 4; count of bases not matched to a gene: 5. CDR1 is SGHRS and CDR2 is YFSETQ in the germline V gene. CDR3 bases: TGCGCCAGCAGCTTGGACAGGGGCCCTCCAGATACGCAGTATTTT. Translating gives CASSLDRGPPDTQYF.

Of note for this clone: One end of the junction fails to match germline, which may point to a read error. The rearrangement joins TRBV6-5 to TRBJ1-6; D is unclear. The CDR3 has 15 amino acids. CDR1 is MNHEY, CDR2 SVGAGI, per germline. The CDR3 reads CASRYSLRDNSPLHF. The CDR3 DNA reads as TGTGCCAGCAGATACTCGCTGAGGGATAATTCACCCCTCCACTTT.

The chain recombines TRBV7-3 with TRBJ2-2; maybe TRBD1 (6 bases). Germline loops: CDR1 SGHTA, CDR2 FQGTGA. Trimming removed 1 base at V and 1 base at J, with 13 bases between. This CDR3 spans 17 amino acids. CDR3 loop: CASSLMPPGQNTGELFF. The CDR3 DNA follows: TGTGCCAGCAGCTTAATGCCACCGGGACAGAACACCGGGGAGCTGTTTTTT.

The chain couples TRBV7-6 to TRBJ1-4, with D perhaps TRBD1 (6 bases). The CDR3 consists of 15 residues. Trimming cost V 1 base and J 3 bases, with 9 bases left between them. The germline CDR1 and CDR2 sequences are SGHVS and FNYEAQ. DNA for the CDR3: TGTGCCAGCAGCTTAGGGGGGCTGGCTAATGAAAAACTGTTTTTT. Its protein product is CASSLGGLANEKLFF. The variable domain in full, with the rest retrieved from reference TRBV7-6 and TRBJ1-4, is GAGVSQSPRYKVTKRGQDVALRCDPISGHVSLYWYRQALGQGPEFLTYFNYEAQQDKSGLPNDRFSAERPEGSISTLTIQRTEQRDSAMYRCASSLGGLANEKLFFGSGTQLSVL.

The genes are TRBV28 and TRBJ2-7, with TRBD1 identical over 10 bases. V shed 6 bases, J shed 6 bases, and the junction held 11 bases outside the gene matches. The CDR3 consists of 15 residues. CDR1 and CDR2 (germline): MDHEN, SYDVKM. In DNA form, the CDR3 reads TGTGCCAGCAGCACAACGGACAGGGGGGGGTTCGAGCAGTACTTC. Translation gives CASSTTDRGGFEQYF.

The chain is built from TRBV27 and TRBJ2-7, with D perhaps TRBD1 (5 bases). The length of the CDR3 is 14 residues. Trimming shortened V by 4 bases and J by 1 base, and 11 bases separated the two germline ends. Per germline, CDR1 MNHEY and CDR2 SMNVEV (reference sequence). CDR3 sequence: CASSSRRQSYEQYF. The CDR3 DNA follows: TGTGCCAGCAGTTCGAGAAGACAGTCCTACGAGCAGTACTTC.

The CDR3 coding sequence is TGTGCCAGCAGCGCCGCGACAGGGGGTAATTCACCCCTCCACTTT. This encodes CASSAATGGNSPLHF. The V call is TRBV5-6, the J call TRBJ1-6, with 9 bases fitting TRBD1. Germline V gives CDR1 SGHDT, CDR2 YYEEEE. J lost 6 bases, V lost 4 bases, and 5 bases had no gene match. CDR3 length equals 15 residues.